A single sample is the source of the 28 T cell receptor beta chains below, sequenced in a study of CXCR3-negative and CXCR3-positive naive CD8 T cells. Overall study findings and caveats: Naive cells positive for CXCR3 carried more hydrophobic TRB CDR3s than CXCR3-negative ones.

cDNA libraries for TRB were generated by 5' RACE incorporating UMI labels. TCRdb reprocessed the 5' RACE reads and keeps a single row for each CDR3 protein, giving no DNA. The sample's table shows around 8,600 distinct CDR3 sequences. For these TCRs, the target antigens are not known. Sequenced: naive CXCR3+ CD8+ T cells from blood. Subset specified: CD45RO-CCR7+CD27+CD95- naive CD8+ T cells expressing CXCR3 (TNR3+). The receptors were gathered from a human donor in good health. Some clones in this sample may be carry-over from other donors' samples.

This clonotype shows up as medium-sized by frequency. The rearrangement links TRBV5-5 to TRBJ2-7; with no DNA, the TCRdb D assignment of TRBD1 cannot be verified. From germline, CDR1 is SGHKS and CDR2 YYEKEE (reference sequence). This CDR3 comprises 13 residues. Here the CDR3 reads CASSHGTLYEQYF.

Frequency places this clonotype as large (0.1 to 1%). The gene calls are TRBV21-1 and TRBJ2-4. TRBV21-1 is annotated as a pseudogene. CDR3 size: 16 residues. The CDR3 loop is CASSLCRGRPKNIQYF.

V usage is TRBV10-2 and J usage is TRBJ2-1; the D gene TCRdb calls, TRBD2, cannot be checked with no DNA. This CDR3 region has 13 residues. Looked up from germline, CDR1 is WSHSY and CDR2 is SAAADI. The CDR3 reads CASIADTYNEQFF.

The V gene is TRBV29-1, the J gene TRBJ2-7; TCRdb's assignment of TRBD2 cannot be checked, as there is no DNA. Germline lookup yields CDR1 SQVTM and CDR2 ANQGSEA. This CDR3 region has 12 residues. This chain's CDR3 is CSVVAGGPEQYF.

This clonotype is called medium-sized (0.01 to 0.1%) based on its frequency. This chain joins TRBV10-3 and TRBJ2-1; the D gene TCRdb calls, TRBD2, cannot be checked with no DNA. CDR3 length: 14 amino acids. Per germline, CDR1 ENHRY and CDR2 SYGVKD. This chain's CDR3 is CAIDGGRARNEQFF.

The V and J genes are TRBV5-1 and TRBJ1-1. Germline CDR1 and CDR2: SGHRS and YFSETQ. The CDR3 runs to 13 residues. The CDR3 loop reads CASSLHGNTEAFF.

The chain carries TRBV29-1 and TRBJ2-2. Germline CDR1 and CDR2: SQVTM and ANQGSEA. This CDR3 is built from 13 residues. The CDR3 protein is CSVLAGITGELFF.

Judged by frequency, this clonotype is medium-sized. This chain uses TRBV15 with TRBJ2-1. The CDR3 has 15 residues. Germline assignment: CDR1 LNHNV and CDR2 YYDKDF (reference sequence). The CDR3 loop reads CATSRDDRAYNEQFF.

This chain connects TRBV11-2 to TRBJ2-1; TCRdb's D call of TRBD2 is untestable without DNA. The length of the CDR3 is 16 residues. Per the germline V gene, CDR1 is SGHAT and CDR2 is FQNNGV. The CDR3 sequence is CASSLGTTSSYNEQFF.

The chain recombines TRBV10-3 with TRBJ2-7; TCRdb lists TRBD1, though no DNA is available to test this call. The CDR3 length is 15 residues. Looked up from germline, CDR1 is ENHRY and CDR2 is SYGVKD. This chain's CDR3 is CASRAVGADPYEQYF.

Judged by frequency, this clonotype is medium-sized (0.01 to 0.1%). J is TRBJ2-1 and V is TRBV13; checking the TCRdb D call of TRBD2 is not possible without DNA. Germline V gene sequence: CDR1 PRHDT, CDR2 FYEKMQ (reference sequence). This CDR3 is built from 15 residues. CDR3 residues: CASSSTSGSYNEQFF.

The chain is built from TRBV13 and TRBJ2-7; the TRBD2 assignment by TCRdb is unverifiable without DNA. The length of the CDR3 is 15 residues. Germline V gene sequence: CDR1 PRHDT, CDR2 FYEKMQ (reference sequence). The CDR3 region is CASARGLADAYEQYF.

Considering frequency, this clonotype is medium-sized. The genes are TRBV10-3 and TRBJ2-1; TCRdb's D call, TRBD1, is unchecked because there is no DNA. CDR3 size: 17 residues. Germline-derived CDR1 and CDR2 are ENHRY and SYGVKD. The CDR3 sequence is CAISETSPRTTGHEQFF.

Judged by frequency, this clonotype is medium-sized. CDR3 amino acids: CASRTPDRRQETQYF. J is TRBJ2-5 and V is TRBV6-2 or TRBV6-3; TCRdb reports TRBD1, a call that lacks DNA to check it against. This CDR3 has 15 amino acids. Germline V gene data show CDR1 as MNHEY and CDR2 as SVGEGT.

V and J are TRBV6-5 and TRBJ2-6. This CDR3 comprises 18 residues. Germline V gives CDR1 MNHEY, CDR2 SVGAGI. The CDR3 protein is CASSYLGPLASGANVLTF.

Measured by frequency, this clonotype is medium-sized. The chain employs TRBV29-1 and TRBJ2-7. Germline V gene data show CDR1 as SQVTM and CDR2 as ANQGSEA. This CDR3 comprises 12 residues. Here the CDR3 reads CSVLGSSYEQYF.

The CDR3 sequence is CASRRASSYNEQFF. The rearrangement joins TRBV25-1 to TRBJ2-1; without DNA, the TCRdb call of TRBD2 cannot be checked. Germline values: CDR1 MGHDK, CDR2 SYGVNS. This CDR3 comprises 14 residues.

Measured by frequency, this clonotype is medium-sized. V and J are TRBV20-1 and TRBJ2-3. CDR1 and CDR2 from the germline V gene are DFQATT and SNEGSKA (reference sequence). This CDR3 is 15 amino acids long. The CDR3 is CSARDPVGRTDTQYF.

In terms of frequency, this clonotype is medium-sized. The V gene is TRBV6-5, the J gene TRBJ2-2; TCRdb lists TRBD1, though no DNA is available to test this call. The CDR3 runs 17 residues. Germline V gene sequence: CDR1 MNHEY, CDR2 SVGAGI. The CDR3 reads CASFTGRTDRNTGELFF.

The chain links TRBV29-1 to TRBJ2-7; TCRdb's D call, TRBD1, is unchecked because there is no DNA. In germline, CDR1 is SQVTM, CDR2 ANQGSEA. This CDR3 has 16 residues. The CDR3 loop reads CSVEDPGQDSSYEQYF.

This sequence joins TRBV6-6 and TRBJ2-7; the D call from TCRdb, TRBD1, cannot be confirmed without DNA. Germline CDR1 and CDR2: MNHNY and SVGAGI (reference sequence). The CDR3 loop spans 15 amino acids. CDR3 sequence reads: CASTSSRGLLYEQYF.

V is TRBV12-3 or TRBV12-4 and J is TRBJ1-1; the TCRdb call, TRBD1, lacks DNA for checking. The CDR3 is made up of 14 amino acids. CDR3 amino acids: CASSFGTPNTEAFF.

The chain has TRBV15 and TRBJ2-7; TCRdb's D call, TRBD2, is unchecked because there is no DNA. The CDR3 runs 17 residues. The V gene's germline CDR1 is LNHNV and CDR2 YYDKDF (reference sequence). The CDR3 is CATSPQKWEAVSYEQYF. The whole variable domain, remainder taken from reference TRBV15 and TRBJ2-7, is DAMVIQNPRYQVTQFGKPVTLSCSQTLNHNVMYWYQQKSSQAPKLLFHYYDKDFNNEADTPDNFQSRRPNTSFCFLDIRSPGLGDTAMYLCATSPQKWEAVSYEQYFGPGTRLTVT.

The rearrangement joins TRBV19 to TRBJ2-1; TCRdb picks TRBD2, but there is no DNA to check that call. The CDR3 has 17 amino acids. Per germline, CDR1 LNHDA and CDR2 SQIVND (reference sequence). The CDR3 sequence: CASSFLPGLAAHNEQFF.

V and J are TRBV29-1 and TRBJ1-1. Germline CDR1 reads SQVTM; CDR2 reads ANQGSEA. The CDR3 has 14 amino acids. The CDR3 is CSVEETLQDTEAFF.

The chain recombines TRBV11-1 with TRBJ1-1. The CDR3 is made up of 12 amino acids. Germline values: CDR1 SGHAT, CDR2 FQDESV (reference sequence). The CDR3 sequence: CASSWSNTEAFF.

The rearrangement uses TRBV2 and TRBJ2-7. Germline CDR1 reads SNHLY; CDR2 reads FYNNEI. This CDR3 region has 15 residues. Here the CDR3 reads CASSEGHASSYEQYF.

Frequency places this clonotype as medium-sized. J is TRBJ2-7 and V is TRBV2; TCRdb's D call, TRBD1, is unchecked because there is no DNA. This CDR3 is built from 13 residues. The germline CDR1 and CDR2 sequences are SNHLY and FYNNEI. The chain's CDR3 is CASRAGHLYEQYF.